Many counts were recorded for the clone carrying this TCR beta chain. Its antigen remains unidentified. TCRdb re-derived calls from the RT-PCR reads in MiXCR, one entry per CDR3 protein. The sample shows some 640,000 distinct CDR3 sequences, around 14% of them seen only once. CDR3 length equals 16 residues. The V gene's germline CDR1 is SGDLS and CDR2 YYNGEE. Losses at the gene ends were 3 bases for V and 2 bases for J; bases not matched to a gene: 3. The sample comes from a study of response to subunit inactivated influenza vaccine. Whole-study results and caveats: Each seasonal influenza vaccination, the authors suggested, recruits few new T cells.

The V and J genes are TRBV9 and TRBJ1-5; TRBD1 matches 12 bases. The sequence derives from a man in his fifties or sixties who received an inactivated influenza vaccine. The sequences come from PBMCs from blood, collected around two weeks before vaccination. CDR3 region: CASSAGTGGGNQPQHF. The DNA for the CDR3 is TGTGCCAGCAGCGCCGGGACAGGGGGCGGCAATCAGCCCCAGCATTTT.